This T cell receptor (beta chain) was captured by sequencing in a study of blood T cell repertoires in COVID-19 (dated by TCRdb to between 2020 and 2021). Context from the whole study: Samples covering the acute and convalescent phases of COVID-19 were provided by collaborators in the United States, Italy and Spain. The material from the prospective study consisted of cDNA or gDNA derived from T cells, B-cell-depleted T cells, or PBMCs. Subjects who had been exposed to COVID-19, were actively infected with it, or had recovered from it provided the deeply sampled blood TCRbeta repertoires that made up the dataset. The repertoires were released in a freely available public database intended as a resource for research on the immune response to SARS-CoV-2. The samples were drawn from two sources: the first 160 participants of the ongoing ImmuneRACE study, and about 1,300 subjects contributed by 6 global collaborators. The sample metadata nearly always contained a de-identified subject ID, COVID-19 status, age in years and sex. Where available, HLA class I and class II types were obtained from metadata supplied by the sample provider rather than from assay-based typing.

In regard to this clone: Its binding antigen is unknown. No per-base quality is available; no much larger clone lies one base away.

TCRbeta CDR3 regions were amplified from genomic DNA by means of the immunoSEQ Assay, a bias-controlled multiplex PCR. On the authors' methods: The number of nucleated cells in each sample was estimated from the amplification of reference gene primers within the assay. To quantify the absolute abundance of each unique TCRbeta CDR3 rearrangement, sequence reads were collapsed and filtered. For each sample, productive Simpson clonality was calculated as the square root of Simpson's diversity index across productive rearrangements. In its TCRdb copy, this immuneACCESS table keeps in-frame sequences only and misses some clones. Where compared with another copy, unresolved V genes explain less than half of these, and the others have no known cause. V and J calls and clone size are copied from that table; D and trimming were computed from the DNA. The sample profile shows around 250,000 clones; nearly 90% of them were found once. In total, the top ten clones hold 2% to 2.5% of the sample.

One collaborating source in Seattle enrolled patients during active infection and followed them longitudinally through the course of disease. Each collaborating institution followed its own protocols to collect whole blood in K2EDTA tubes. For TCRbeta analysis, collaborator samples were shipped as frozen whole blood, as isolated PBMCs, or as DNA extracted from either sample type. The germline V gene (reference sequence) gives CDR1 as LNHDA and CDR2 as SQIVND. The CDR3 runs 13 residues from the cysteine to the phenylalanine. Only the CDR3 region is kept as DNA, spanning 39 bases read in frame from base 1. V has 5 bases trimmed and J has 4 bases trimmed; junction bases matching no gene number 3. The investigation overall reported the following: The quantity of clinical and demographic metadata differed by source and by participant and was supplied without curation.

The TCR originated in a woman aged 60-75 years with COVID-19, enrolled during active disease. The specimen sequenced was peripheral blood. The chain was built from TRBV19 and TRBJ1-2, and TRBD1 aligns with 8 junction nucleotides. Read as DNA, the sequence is TGTGCCAGTAGTCTCACAGGGGGCTATGGCTACACCTTC. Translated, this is CASSLTGGYGYTF.